This T cell receptor (beta chain) was identified in a study of blood T cell repertoires in COVID-19. As for the study in general: Sources were T cells, B-cell-depleted T cells, or PBMCs; the material itself was cDNA or gDNA.

Seattle patients were enrolled while actively infected and followed longitudinally. Authors' data handling: Researchers report that nucleated cell counts were estimated from reference gene primer amplification. Only in-frame clones appear in the TCRdb table, and some are missing; sequencing was by immunoSEQ multiplex PCR. The V and J calls and clone size were taken over from that table, and D and trimming were inferred from the DNA. The sample includes about 140,000 clones, about 88% of them seen just once. CDR1 and CDR2 from the germline V gene are SNHLY and FYNNEI. CDR3 size: 18 residues. The J segment lost 0 bases and the V segment lost 4 bases, leaving 8 bases of the junction unmatched.

Input material: peripheral blood. This clonotype was obtained from a human donor with COVID-19, enrolled during active disease. The donor label of this sample is uncertain. The chain joins TRBV2 to TRBJ2-1; 11 nucleotides match TRBD2. The CDR3 DNA reads as TGTGCCAGCAGTGTAGCTAGCGGGGGGTCCGTCTCCTACAATGAGCAGTTCTTC. This translates into CASSVASGGSVSYNEQFF.